The text below deals with one TCR beta chain. Antigen specificity is unknown. Deletions cut 5 bases from V and 0 bases from J, with 9 bases between. Germline V CDR1 and CDR2: DFQATT, SNEGSKA (reference sequence). The CDR3 consists of 13 residues. The use of a sample-barcoded 5' primer and a J-beta primer mix characterized a second PCR of roughly 6 to 11 cycles. Any given sample supplied a minimum of 3 million CDR3-containing paired-end reads. TCRdb fed the 5' RACE reads into MiXCR, producing one record per CDR3 protein. This sample has about 1,500,000 distinct CDR3 sequences, with roughly 27% found just once. This sample was included in a study of blood T cells in healthy people across ages. Regarding the study as a whole: The donors' CMV status was not determined, possibly confounding changes in expanded clonotypes. Per million T cells, the diversity of TCR beta decreased roughly linearly as age advanced.

Per sample, extraction of total RNA gave at least 5.5 micrograms in every case. Sequencing was performed on blood. The sequence came from a woman aged 30 to 39 in good health. This chain uses TRBV20-1 with TRBJ2-3, with a weak D call TRBD1 (5 bases). DNA for the CDR3: TGCAGTGCTCCCAGGGCTAGCACAGATACGCAGTATTTT. Its translation is CSAPRASTDTQYF.